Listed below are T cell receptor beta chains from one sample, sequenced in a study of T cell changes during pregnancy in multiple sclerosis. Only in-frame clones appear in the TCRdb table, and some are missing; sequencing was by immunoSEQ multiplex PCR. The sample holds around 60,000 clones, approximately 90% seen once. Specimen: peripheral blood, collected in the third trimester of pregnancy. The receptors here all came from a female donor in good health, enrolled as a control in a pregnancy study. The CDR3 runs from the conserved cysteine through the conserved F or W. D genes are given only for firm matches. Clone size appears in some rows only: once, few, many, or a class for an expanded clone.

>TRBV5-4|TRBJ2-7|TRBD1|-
TGTGCCAGCAGCCCTGGGACAGAGCTCTCCTACGAGCAGTACTTC
CASSPGTELSYEQYF
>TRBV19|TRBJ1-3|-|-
TGTGCCAGTAGTATAGTCCTAACGGGGGGCGCGTACTCTGGAAACACCATATATTTT
CASSIVLTGGAYSGNTIYF
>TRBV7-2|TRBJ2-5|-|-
TGTGCCAGCAGCCTGGGGCAGGTGGTAGGAGAGACCCAGTACTTC
CASSLGQVVGETQYF
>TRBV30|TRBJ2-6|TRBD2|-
TGTGCCTGGAGTGCGGGGGGGGGAACTGGGGCCAACGTCCTGACTTTC
CAWSAGGGTGANVLTF
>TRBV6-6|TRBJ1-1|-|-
TGTGCCAGCAGTTCCTCTAGAGGGCAAACTGAAGCTTTCTTT
CASSSSRGQTEAFF
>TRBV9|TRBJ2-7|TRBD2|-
TGTGCCAGCAGCGTAGGGGCGAGCGGGAGCTACGAGCAGTACTTC
CASSVGASGSYEQYF
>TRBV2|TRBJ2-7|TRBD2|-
TGTGCCAGCAGCATCCTAGCGGGAGACGCCTACGAGCAGTACTTC
CASSILAGDAYEQYF
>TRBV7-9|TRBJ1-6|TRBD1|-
TGTGCCAGCAGCTTGGGGACAGGGTATTCACCCCTCCACTTT
CASSLGTGYSPLHF
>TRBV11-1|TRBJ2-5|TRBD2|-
TGTGCCAGCAGCTCGGCTCGTAGCGGGCGAATAGAAGAGACCCAGTACTTC
CASSSARSGRIEETQYF
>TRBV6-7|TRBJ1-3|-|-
TGTGCCAGCAGTTATAAAATCAGGCACACTGGAAACACCATATATTTT
CASSYKIRHTGNTIYF
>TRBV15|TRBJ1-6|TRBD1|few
TGTGCCACCAGCAGTCTGACAGGGGTTTCACCCCTCCACTTT
CATSSLTGVSPLHF
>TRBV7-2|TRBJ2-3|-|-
TGTGCCAGCAGCTTAGCGTCAGGAACAGATACGCAGTATTTT
CASSLASGTDTQYF
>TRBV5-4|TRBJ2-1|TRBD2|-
TGTGCCAGCAGCTACACAGGACTAGTTCCCTACAATGAGCAGTTCTTC
CASSYTGLVPYNEQFF
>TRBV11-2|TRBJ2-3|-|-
TGTGCCAGCAGAACCCCTAGGGAGGATACGCAGTATTTT
CASRTPREDTQYF
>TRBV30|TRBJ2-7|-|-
TGTGCCTGGAGTGTACATCAGGGCCTGGCCTCCTACGAGCAGTACTTC
CAWSVHQGLASYEQYF
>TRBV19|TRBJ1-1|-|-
TGTGCCAGTAGTAGCCCCCGGGGCGGGGTGAACACTGAAGCTTTCTTT
CASSSPRGGVNTEAFF
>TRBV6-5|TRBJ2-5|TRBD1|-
TGTGCCAGCTCCCCGGGACAGGGGAAAGAGACCCAGTACTTC
CASSPGQGKETQYF
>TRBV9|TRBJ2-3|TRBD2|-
TGTGCCAGCAGCGAGGGAGGGACTAGCGGGGGAGCAGATACGCAGTATTTT
CASSEGGTSGGADTQYF
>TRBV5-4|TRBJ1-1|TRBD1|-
TGTGCCAGCACCTTCTTCAGACAGGGCACTGAAGCTTTCTTT
CASTFFRQGTEAFF
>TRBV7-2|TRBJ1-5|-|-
TGTGCCAGCAGCTTAGATGACAGGATTTATCAGCCCCAGCATTTT
CASSLDDRIYQPQHF
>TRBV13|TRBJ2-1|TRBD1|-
TGTGCCAGCAGCTTCTCCAGGGGGCGGGAGCAGTTCTTC
CASSFSRGREQFF
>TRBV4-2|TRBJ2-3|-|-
TGTGCCAGCAGCTTAATCGCGCCTCGAGCAGATACGCAGTATTTT
CASSLIAPRADTQYF
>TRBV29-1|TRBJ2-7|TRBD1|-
TGCAGCGTTGCGGGGGGACAGGGTGAGCAGTACTTC
CSVAGGQGEQYF
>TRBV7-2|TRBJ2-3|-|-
TGTGCCAGCAGGGCCCTTGGTACAGATACGCAGTATTTT
CASRALGTDTQYF
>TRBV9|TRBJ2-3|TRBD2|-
TGTGCCAGCAGCGCCCACTACACTAGCGGGGGCACAGATACGCAGTATTTT
CASSAHYTSGGTDTQYF
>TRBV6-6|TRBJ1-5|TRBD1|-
TGTGCCAGCAATAAGGGACAGCCCCCCAATCAGCCCCAGCATTTT
CASNKGQPPNQPQHF
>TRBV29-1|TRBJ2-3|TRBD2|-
TGCAGCGTTGAATTCAGCGGGGGCAAGGATACGCAGTATTTT
CSVEFSGGKDTQYF
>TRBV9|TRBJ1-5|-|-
TGTGCCAGCAGCGCCGAGGCTGATCAGCCCCAGCATTTT
CASSAEADQPQHF
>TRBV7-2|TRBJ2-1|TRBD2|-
TGTGCCAGCAGCTCCCCAGCGGGAGGGGCCTACAATGAGCAGTTCTTC
CASSSPAGGAYNEQFF
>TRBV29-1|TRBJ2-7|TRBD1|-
TGCAGCGTGCCGGGACAGGGATTGTACGAGCAGTACTTC
CSVPGQGLYEQYF
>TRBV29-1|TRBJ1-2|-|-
TGCAGCGTTGCCAGGGACTATGGCTACACCTTC
CSVARDYGYTF
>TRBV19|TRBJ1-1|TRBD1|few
TGTGCCAGTAGGGGGACAGGGCGCGCTGAAGCTTTCTTT
CASRGTGRAEAFF
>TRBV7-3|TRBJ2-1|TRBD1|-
TGTGCCAGCAGCTCGGGGACAGGGCACTACAATGAGCAGTTCTTC
CASSSGTGHYNEQFF
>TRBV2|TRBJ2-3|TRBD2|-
TGTGCCAGCAGTTTAACTAGCGGGAGCACAGATACGCAGTATTTT
CASSLTSGSTDTQYF
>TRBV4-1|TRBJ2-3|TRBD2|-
TGCGCCAGCAGCCAAGATCGGGGGACTAGCGGAAGCACAGATACGCAGTATTTT
CASSQDRGTSGSTDTQYF
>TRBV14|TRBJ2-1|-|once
TGTGCCAGCAGCCAAGGGGGACTTTCCAATGAGCAGTTCTTC
CASSQGGLSNEQFF
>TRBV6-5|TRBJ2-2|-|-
TGTGCCAGCAGGAACACGAACACCGGGGAGCTGTTTTTT
CASRNTNTGELFF
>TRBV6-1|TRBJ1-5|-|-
TGTGCCAGCAGTGCGACAGTGGGGAATCAGCCCCAGCATTTT
CASSATVGNQPQHF
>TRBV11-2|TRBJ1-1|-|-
TGTGCCAGCAGCCCCACCGGCCGGGGGACCTACACTGAAGCTTTCTTT
CASSPTGRGTYTEAFF
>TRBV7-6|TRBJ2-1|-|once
TGTGCCAGCAGCTCGCCAGCGGTGAGCTCCTACAATGAGCAGTTCTTC
CASSSPAVSSYNEQFF
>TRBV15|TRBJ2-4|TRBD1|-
TGTGCCACCAGCAGAGACCCGAGGGGGCGAATGAACATTCAGTACTTC
CATSRDPRGRMNIQYF
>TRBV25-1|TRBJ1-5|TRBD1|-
TGTGCCAGCAGTGGGACAGGGGCGGTGGAGCCCCAGCATTTT
CASSGTGAVEPQHF
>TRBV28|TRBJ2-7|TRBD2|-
TGTGCCAGCAGTGGGGTTGATAGCGGGACCTACGAGCAGTACTTC
CASSGVDSGTYEQYF
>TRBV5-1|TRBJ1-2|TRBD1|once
TGCGCCAGCTCGAGGACAGGCTCCGAGGGGGGCTACACCTTC
CASSRTGSEGGYTF
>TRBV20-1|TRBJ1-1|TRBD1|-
TGCAGTGCTAGAGAGGACAGGGAAGCTTTCTTT
CSAREDREAFF
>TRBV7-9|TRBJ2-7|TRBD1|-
TGTGCCAGCAGCTACCCTAGACAGGGGGGCTACGAGCAGTACTTC
CASSYPRQGGYEQYF
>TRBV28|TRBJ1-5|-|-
TGTGCCAGCAGTTTAGGCGGGACGGTGTATCAGCCCCAGCATTTT
CASSLGGTVYQPQHF
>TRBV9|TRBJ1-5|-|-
TGTGCCAGCAGCGTAGGAGGAGGTCAGCCCCAGCATTTT
CASSVGGGQPQHF